The present TCR beta chain was sequenced within a study of cytomegalovirus exposure and HLA in healthy donors. Primers for the PCR totalled 60 Vbeta and 13 Jbeta. TCRdb's table, derived via immunoSEQ multiplex PCR, lists solely in-frame clones and lacks some. The sample has some 150,000 clones; 62% are singletons. Donors consisted of healthy bone marrow donors. The sequenced sample was PBMCs. The sequence derives from a man aged 35-49 years in good health and CMV-seronegative.

CDR3 bases: TGTGCCTGGAGTCCCAGGACAGCTATGAACACTGAAGCTTTCTTT. Protein sequence: CAWSPRTAMNTEAFF. This chain uses TRBV30 with TRBJ1-1; D might be TRBD1 (6 bases). Trimming left V 2 bases short and J 0 bases short, with 13 bases between. This CDR3 is built from 15 residues. The germline gives CDR1 GTSNPN, CDR2 SVGIG (reference sequence).